This passage covers 21 T cell receptor beta chains from one sample sequenced in a study of radiation and T cells in renal cell carcinoma. Time point in this sample: blood 2 weeks post-SBRT. As for treatment: 15 Gy SBRT to primary tumor, nephrectomy 4 weeks later. Profiling relied on immunoSEQ multiplex PCR, and the TCRdb table lists in-frame clones only, not all of them. This sample has more than 95,000 clones, with around 81% found just once. Sequenced here: blood, sampled from a patient whose treatment included radiotherapy and nephrectomy. The receptor set was obtained from a man aged 45 to 65 with renal cell carcinoma.

The gene calls are TRBV19 and TRBJ2-5; D remains unclear. V was trimmed by 5 bases and J by 4 bases, leaving 11 bases between them. This CDR3 spans 13 amino acids. Looked up from germline, CDR1 is LNHDA and CDR2 is SQIVND (reference sequence). In nucleotides, the CDR3 is TGTGCCAGTAGTCCGTGGGAAGGAGAGACCCAGTACTTC. Its translation: CASSPWEGETQYF.

V is TRBV19 and J is TRBJ1-5; D is uncertain. Trimming took 7 bases from V and 6 from J, leaving 16 bases between them. The length of the CDR3 is 14 residues. The germline V gene has CDR1 LNHDA and CDR2 SQIVND (reference sequence). CDR3 protein: CASTVSGSGQPQHF. In nucleotides, the CDR3 is TGTGCCAGTACCGTCTCAGGTTCAGGTCAGCCCCAGCATTTT.

The chain carries TRBV9 and TRBJ2-1; D ambiguous. Trimming shortened V by 0 bases and J by 8 bases, and 6 bases separated the two germline ends. The CDR3 is 12 residues long. The germline V gene encodes CDR1 SGDLS and CDR2 YYNGEE. CDR3 sequence (DNA): TGTGCCAGCAGCGTAGGGCGGTATGAGCAGTTCTTC. Translated: CASSVGRYEQFF. Together with reference TRBV9 and TRBJ2-1, the CDR3 gives the full variable domain: DSGVTQTPKHLITATGQRVTLRCSPRSGDLSVYWYQQSLDQGLQFLIQYYNGEERAKGNILERFSAQQFPDLHSELNLSSLELGDSALYFCASSVGRYEQFFGPGTRLTVL.

This chain joins TRBV4-3 and TRBJ1-4; 7 bases map to TRBD1. Trimming took 0 bases from V and 3 from J; bases not matched to a gene: 7. The CDR3 extends over 17 amino acids. The germline V gene has CDR1 LGHNA and CDR2 YSLEER. The CDR3 loop reads CASSQDFRGAANEKLFF. CDR3 DNA sequence: TGCGCCAGCAGCCAAGATTTCAGGGGGGCAGCTAATGAAAAACTGTTTTTT.

This clone was picked up one time. The chain uses TRBV5-1 and TRBJ2-5, with D possibly being TRBD2 (6 bases). The J call is uncertain, as TRBJ2-7 better fits the DNA end. CDR1 and CDR2 (germline): SGHRS, YFSETQ. This CDR3 spans 13 amino acids. Here the CDR3 DNA reads TGCGCCAGCAGCACCAGGGACTTATACGAGCAGTACTTC. This gives the protein CASSTRDLYEQYF.

The chain carries TRBV27 and TRBJ2-7; the match to TRBD2 covers 9 bases. The CDR3 spans 18 residues. After removal of 3 bases from V and 0 bases from J, the junction contained 12 bases not matched to a gene. Germline CDR1 reads MNHEY; CDR2 reads SMNVEV (reference sequence). CDR3: CASSFRTSAPLNSYEQYF. In DNA form, the CDR3 reads TGTGCCAGCAGTTTCCGGACTAGCGCCCCTCTAAACTCCTACGAGCAGTACTTC.

This chain connects TRBV18 to TRBJ2-7, with 11 bases fitting TRBD1. J lost 8 bases, V lost 3 bases, and 3 bases had no gene match. The CDR3 has 13 residues. Germline CDR1 is KGHSH and CDR2 is LQKENI. Here the CDR3 reads CASSPGQGEKQYF. CDR3 DNA: TGTGCCAGCTCACCGGGACAGGGGGAGAAGCAGTACTTC.

The chain has TRBV11-3 and TRBJ1-1, with D perhaps matching TRBD1 (5 bases). Trimming left V 5 bases short and J 5 bases short, with 12 bases between. CDR3 length: 13 amino acids. Germline V lookup: CDR1 SGHNT, CDR2 YENEEA. This chain's CDR3 is CASSGARGTEAFF. CDR3 DNA: TGTGCCAGCAGCGGCGCGCGGGGGACTGAAGCTTTCTTT.

The genes are TRBV7-9 and TRBJ2-7; no definite D call. Germline values: CDR1 SEHNR, CDR2 FQNEAQ (reference sequence). The V end was cut by 1 base, the J end by 7 bases, with 8 bases between. This CDR3 has 12 residues. The CDR3: CASSLGGWEQYF. Here the CDR3 DNA reads TGTGCCAGCAGCTTAGGTGGGTGGGAGCAGTACTTC.

The chain couples TRBV9 to TRBJ2-2; 7 bases are a match to TRBD2. V shed 4 bases and J 6 bases; nucleotides not matched to a gene: 0. From germline, CDR1 is SGDLS and CDR2 YYNGEE. The CDR3 runs 12 residues. The CDR3 reads CASSRGAGELFF. The CDR3 DNA is TGTGCCAGCAGCCGGGGGGCCGGGGAGCTGTTTTTT.

V usage is TRBV10-3 and J usage is TRBJ1-1; no firm D call. The CDR3 contains 13 residues. Trimming removed 6 bases from V and 2 bases from J, with 10 bases in between. Germline CDR1 ENHRY, CDR2 SYGVKD. CDR3 sequence (DNA): TGTGCCATCAGCGTCGACGGAAACACTGAAGCTTTCTTT. Residues: CAISVDGNTEAFF.

This clone appeared a few times. The gene calls are TRBV7-2 and TRBJ2-3; D is uncertain. Germline loops: CDR1 SGHTA, CDR2 FQGNSA. The CDR3 runs 12 residues. V lost 2 bases to trimming and J lost 7 bases, with 7 bases between them. CDR3 residues: CASSLLTYTQYF. CDR3 bases: TGTGCCAGCAGCTTATTGACCTATACGCAGTATTTT.

This clone came up once. The gene calls are TRBV10-3 and TRBJ2-7; D unresolved. V dropped 3 bases and J dropped 0 bases, with 15 bases sitting between them. The CDR3 sequence is 16 residues long. Germline V gene sequence: CDR1 ENHRY, CDR2 SYGVKD. Here the CDR3 DNA reads TGTGCCATCAGTGATTCAGTTCGGGCGTTCTCCTACGAGCAGTACTTC. It is translated as CAISDSVRAFSYEQYF.

The chain recombines TRBV5-1 with TRBJ2-1, with 9 bases identical to TRBD2. V dropped 0 bases and J dropped 3; count of bases not matched to a gene: 4. Germline CDR1 is SGHRS and CDR2 is YFSETQ. This CDR3 has 16 amino acids. Here the CDR3 reads CASSLEAGGFYNEQFF. In DNA form, the CDR3 reads TGCGCCAGCAGCTTGGAAGCGGGAGGATTCTACAATGAGCAGTTCTTC.

This clone was seen a handful of times. The chain recombines TRBV6-1 with TRBJ2-2, with no clear D. The CDR3 runs 13 residues. The V gene lost 2 bases and the J gene lost 0 bases, with 1 base spanning the gap. In germline, CDR1 is MNHNS, CDR2 SASEGT. The DNA of the CDR3 is TGTGCCAGCAGTGAAACGAACACCGGGGAGCTGTTTTTT. Translated: CASSETNTGELFF.

The rearrangement links TRBV27 to TRBJ1-2; the match to TRBD1 covers 8 bases. This CDR3 contains 18 residues. The germline CDR1 and CDR2 sequences are MNHEY and SMNVEV (reference sequence). Germline trimming cut 1 base from V and 6 bases from J; bases unmatched to any gene: 16. The CDR3 nucleotides are TGTGCCAGCAGTTTATATTTTCGCAGGGGGCCCTTCTTGCATGGCTACACCTTC. Residues: CASSLYFRRGPFLHGYTF.

This rearrangement joins TRBV19 to TRBJ1-5; 8 positions agree with TRBD1. V was pared by 5 bases and J by 2 bases, with 5 bases of the junction left unmatched. Germline V gene lookup returns CDR1 LNHDA and CDR2 SQIVND (reference sequence). CDR3 length: 15 residues. CDR3 bases: TGTGCCAGTAGTCTGACAGGGGAGGGCAATCAGCCCCAGCATTTT. Amino acid sequence: CASSLTGEGNQPQHF.

This clone was counted a single time. This sequence joins TRBV6-1 and TRBJ2-4; 10 bases align to TRBD2. V lost 1 base and J lost 8; bases outside the gene matches: 8. The CDR3 consists of 16 residues. CDR1 MNHNS and CDR2 SASEGT come from the germline V gene. The CDR3 loop is CASSEVLAGGRDIQYF. For the CDR3, the DNA is TGTGCCAGCAGTGAAGTGTTAGCGGGGGGTCGGGACATTCAGTACTTC.

The gene calls are TRBV15 and TRBJ2-7, with D possibly TRBD1 on 5 matching bases. Trimming took off 1 base at V and 5 bases at J, with 9 bases between the two ends. Germline CDR1 and CDR2: LNHNV and YYDKDF (reference sequence). The CDR3 runs 13 residues. In nucleotides, the CDR3 is TGTGCCACCAGCAGAGCCCCAGGGAACGAGCAGTACTTC. Protein sequence: CATSRAPGNEQYF.

This clone was counted only a few times. The rearrangement joins TRBV6-6 to TRBJ2-7, with D perhaps TRBD1 (5 bases). The germline V gene encodes CDR1 MNHNY and CDR2 SVGAGI (reference sequence). Trimming left V 8 bases short and J 1 base short, with 12 bases between. The CDR3 runs 13 residues. Here the CDR3 DNA reads TGTGCCAGCTCAGGGCAGGTTTCCTACGAGCAGTACTTC. It yields the protein CASSGQVSYEQYF.

The rearrangement uses TRBV5-1 and TRBJ1-5, with D uncertain. V lost 1 base to trimming and J lost 1 base, with 6 bases between them. Germline CDR1 is SGHRS and CDR2 is YFSETQ. The CDR3 extends over 14 amino acids. The CDR3 spells CASSLRGSNQPQHF. Written as DNA, the CDR3 is TGCGCCAGCAGCTTGAGAGGGAGCAATCAGCCCCAGCATTTT. The full variable domain, completed using reference TRBV5-1 and TRBJ1-5, is KAGVTQTPRYLIKTRGQQVTLSCSPISGHRSVSWYQQTPGQGLQFLFEYFSETQRNKGNFPGRFSGRQFSNSRSEMNVSTLELGDSALYLCASSLRGSNQPQHFGDGTRLSIL.